A selection of T cell receptor beta chains follows, all from one sample in a study of regulatory T cells in long-lasting Graves disease. TCRdb reprocessed the multiplex PCR reads via MiXCR and lists one record per CDR3 protein. The sample records about 400,000 distinct CDR3 sequences, 15% to 20% being singletons. These same data were also listed under a study on T cells in Graves' hyperthyroidism and ophthalmopathy.

This material consisted of peripheral blood mononuclear cells (PBMCs), taken at new diagnosis, from a patient treated with antithyroid drugs. Source of these receptors: a woman between 18 and 29 years old with Graves disease. The CDR3 runs from the conserved cysteine through the conserved F or W. Each record gives: V gene, D gene, clone size, J gene, CDR3 DNA, CDR3 protein. D genes are given only for firm matches. Only some rows state a clone size, as once, few, many or a class for expanded clones.

v_gene: TRBV12-3/TRBV12-4
d_gene: -
abundance: -
j_gene: TRBJ2-7
CDR3nt: TGTGCCAGCAGTTTGATGGTTGGCTACGAGCAGTACTTC
CDR3aa: CASSLMVGYEQYF

v_gene: TRBV6-2/TRBV6-3
d_gene: TRBD2
abundance: many
j_gene: TRBJ2-1
CDR3nt: TGTGCCAGCAGTTCTCGAATCCTTCTAGCGGGAGCTAATGAGCAGTTCTTC
CDR3aa: CASSSRILLAGANEQFF

v_gene: TRBV9
d_gene: -
abundance: many
j_gene: TRBJ2-1
CDR3nt: TGTGCCAGCAGCGCCACAGGGACGACTTACTCCTACAATGAGCAGTTCTTC
CDR3aa: CASSATGTTYSYNEQFF

v_gene: TRBV27
d_gene: TRBD1
abundance: many
j_gene: TRBJ2-7
CDR3nt: TGTGCCAGCAGCCGGGACAGGGGGTTTGCCTCCTACGAGCAGTACTTC
CDR3aa: CASSRDRGFASYEQYF

v_gene: TRBV28
d_gene: -
abundance: few
j_gene: TRBJ1-5
CDR3nt: TGTGCCAGCAGTTCCTATGTTTCGGGCAATCAGCCCCAGCATTTT
CDR3aa: CASSSYVSGNQPQHF

v_gene: TRBV10-1
d_gene: TRBD1
abundance: -
j_gene: TRBJ2-5
CDR3nt: TGCGCCAGCAGTGATGGGACAGGGGGCGAAGAGACCCAGTACTTC
CDR3aa: CASSDGTGGEETQYF

v_gene: TRBV4-1
d_gene: -
abundance: -
j_gene: TRBJ2-1
CDR3nt: TGCGCCAGCAGCCAAGTGGTAGCCCGGTCCCCATCCAATGAGCAGTTCTTC
CDR3aa: CASSQVVARSPSNEQFF

v_gene: TRBV6-4
d_gene: TRBD2
abundance: -
j_gene: TRBJ2-5
CDR3nt: TGTGCCAGCAATTACTTGGATGGACTAGCCTGGAGAGAGACCCAGTACTTC
CDR3aa: CASNYLDGLAWRETQYF

v_gene: TRBV28
d_gene: -
abundance: many
j_gene: TRBJ2-5
CDR3nt: TGTGCCAGCAGTTTAGGGGGTGGAAAGACCCAGTACTTC
CDR3aa: CASSLGGGKTQYF

v_gene: TRBV27
d_gene: TRBD1
abundance: many
j_gene: TRBJ2-1
CDR3nt: TGTGCCAGCAGCAGGACAGGGAATGAGCAGTTCTTC
CDR3aa: CASSRTGNEQFF

v_gene: TRBV28
d_gene: TRBD1
abundance: many
j_gene: TRBJ2-1
CDR3nt: TGTGCCAGCAGGACCCCGGACAGGTACAATGAGCAGTTCTTC
CDR3aa: CASRTPDRYNEQFF

v_gene: TRBV20-1
d_gene: -
abundance: few
j_gene: TRBJ1-6
CDR3nt: TGCAGTGCTAATAGGGGAAGCTCCTATAATTCACCCCTCCACTTT
CDR3aa: CSANRGSSYNSPLHF

v_gene: TRBV5-1
d_gene: -
abundance: many
j_gene: TRBJ1-5
CDR3nt: TGCGCCAGCAGCTTGGCGGGGCGAGGCAATCAGCCCCAGCATTTT
CDR3aa: CASSLAGRGNQPQHF

v_gene: TRBV20-1
d_gene: -
abundance: -
j_gene: TRBJ2-7
CDR3nt: TGCAGTGCTAGACCCAGTCGCTCCTACGAGCAGTACTTC
CDR3aa: CSARPSRSYEQYF